Below, one TCR beta chain is given with its context. The record originates from a study of blood T cell repertoires in COVID-19. Study as a whole: Spain, Italy and the United States supplied samples that represented acute and convalescent COVID-19. T cells, B-cell-depleted T cells, or PBMCs provided the cDNA or gDNA that served as material.

The CDR3 has 15 residues. After removal of 1 base from V and 1 base from J, the junction contained 3 bases not matched to a gene. Germline CDR1 KGHSH, CDR2 LQKENI. Per the study methods: Using reference gene primer amplification, nucleated cell counts were estimated. Method: immunoSEQ multiplex PCR; TCRdb's copy keeps in-frame clones and lacks some. The V and J calls and clone size come from that table; D and trimming were worked out from the DNA. The sample yields roughly 300,000 clones, about nine tenths seen once. Seattle's enrolled individuals joined amid active infection and were then monitored longitudinally.

The receptor was derived from a woman in her 30s with COVID-19, enrolled during active disease. The chain carries TRBV18 and TRBJ1-1; 7 bases align to TRBD1. Sequencing was done on a sample of peripheral blood. The CDR3 DNA is TGTGCCAGCTCACCACTCCAGGGGGAGAACACTGAAGCTTTCTTT. Protein: CASSPLQGENTEAFF.